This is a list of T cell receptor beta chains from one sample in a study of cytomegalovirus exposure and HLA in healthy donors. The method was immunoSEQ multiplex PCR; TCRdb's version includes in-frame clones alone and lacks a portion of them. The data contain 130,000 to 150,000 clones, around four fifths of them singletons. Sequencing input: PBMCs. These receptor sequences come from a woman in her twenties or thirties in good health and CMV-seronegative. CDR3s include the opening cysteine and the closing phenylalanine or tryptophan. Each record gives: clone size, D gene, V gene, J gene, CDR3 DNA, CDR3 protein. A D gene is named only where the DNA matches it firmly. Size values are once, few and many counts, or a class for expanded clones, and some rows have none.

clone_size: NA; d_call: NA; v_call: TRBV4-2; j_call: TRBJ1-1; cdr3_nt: TGTGCCAGCAGCCAAGAGTCAGGGCAGCGGAACACTGAAGCTTTCTTT; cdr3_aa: CASSQESGQRNTEAFF
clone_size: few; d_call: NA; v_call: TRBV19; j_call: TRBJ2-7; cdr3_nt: TGTGCCAGTAGTATAGCGGTATTTACAGGTCCGGGGAGGGAGCAGTACTTC; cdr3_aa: CASSIAVFTGPGREQYF
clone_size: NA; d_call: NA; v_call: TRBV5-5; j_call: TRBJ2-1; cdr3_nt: TGTGCCAGCAGCCCCCCCCGAGAGAGCTCCTACAATGAGCAGTTCTTC; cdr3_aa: CASSPPRESSYNEQFF
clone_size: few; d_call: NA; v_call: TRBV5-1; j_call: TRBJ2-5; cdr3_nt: TGCGCCAGCAGCGGAGGAGTCCTCGGGGAGACCCAGTACTTC; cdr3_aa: CASSGGVLGETQYF
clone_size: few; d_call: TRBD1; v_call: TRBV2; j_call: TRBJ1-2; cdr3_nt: TGTGCCAGCAGTGGACAGGGTGCTAACTATGGCTACACCTTC; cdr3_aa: CASSGQGANYGYTF
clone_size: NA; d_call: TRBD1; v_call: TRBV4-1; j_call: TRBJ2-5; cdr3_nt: TGCGCCAGCAGCCAGAGGCAGGGGGCAACGAGTACTCTGGAGACCCAGTACTTC; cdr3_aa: CASSQRQGATSTLETQYF
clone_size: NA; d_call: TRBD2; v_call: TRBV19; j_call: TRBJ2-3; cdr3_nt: TGTGCCAGTAGTAAAGGACTAGCGGGGTTTCCAGGGGATACGCAGTATTTT; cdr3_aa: CASSKGLAGFPGDTQYF
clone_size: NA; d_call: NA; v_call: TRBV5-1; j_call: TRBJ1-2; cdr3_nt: TGCGCCAGCAGCTTGGCCGGGCAGGGTGGCTACACCTTC; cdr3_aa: CASSLAGQGGYTF
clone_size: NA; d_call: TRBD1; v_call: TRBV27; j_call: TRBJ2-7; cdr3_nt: TGTGCCAGCAGGAAACAGACAGGGGGCTACTACGAGCAGTACTTC; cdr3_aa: CASRKQTGGYYEQYF
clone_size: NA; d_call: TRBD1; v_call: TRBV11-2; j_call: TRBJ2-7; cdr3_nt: TGTGCCAGCAGCTCGGGACAGAGCTACGAGCAGTACTTC; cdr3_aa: CASSSGQSYEQYF
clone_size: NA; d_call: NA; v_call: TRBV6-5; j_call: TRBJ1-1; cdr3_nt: TGTGCCAGCAGTTACCTAGGGAGGCAGGGAGGACAAGCTTTCTTT; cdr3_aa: CASSYLGRQGGQAFF
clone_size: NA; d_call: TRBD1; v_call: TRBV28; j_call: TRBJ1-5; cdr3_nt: TGTGCCAGCAGTCCCCGGACAGGTTTTGGTTATAGCAATCAGCCCCAGCATTTT; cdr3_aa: CASSPRTGFGYSNQPQHF
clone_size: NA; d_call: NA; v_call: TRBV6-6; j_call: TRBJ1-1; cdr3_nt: TGTGCCAGCACCTGGGGGGGTGGCACTGAAGCTTTCTTT; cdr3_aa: CASTWGGGTEAFF
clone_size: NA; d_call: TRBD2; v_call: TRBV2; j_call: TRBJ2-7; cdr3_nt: TGTGCCAGCAATTCGGAAAGCGGGGAGATTTTCTACGAGCAGTACTTC; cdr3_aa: CASNSESGEIFYEQYF
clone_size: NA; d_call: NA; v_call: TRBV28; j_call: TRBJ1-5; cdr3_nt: TGTGCCAGCAGTTTAGGGTTCCACAGGGTAGCCCAGCCCCAGCATTTT; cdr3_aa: CASSLGFHRVAQPQHF
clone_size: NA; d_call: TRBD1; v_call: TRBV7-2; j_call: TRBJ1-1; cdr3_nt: TGTGCCAGCAGCATCCGACAGGGCGTCACTGAAGCTTTCTTT; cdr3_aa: CASSIRQGVTEAFF
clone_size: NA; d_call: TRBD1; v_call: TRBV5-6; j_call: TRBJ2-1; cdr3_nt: TGTGCCAGCAGCTTGGTTTGGACAGGGTCCCACAATGAGCAGTTCTTC; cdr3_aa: CASSLVWTGSHNEQFF
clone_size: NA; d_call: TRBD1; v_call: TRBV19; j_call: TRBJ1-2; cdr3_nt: TGTGCCAGTTTCTTTATAACAGGGGGCAACTATGGCTACACCTTC; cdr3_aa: CASFFITGGNYGYTF
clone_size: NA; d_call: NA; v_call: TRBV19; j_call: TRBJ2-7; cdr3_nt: TGTGCCAGTAGTATCCATTCGTGGGGCAGGGTCTACGAGCAGTACTTC; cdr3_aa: CASSIHSWGRVYEQYF
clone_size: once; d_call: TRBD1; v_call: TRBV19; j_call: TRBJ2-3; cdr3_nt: TGTGCCAGTAGTGCCTCCCGACCGGGACAGGGTTTAACCGGGGAGGATACGCAGTATTTT; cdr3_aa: CASSASRPGQGLTGEDTQYF
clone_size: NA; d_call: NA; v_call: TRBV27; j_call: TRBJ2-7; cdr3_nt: TGTGCCAGCAGTTTACTCGGGACACTCACCTACGAGCAGTACTTC; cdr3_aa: CASSLLGTLTYEQYF
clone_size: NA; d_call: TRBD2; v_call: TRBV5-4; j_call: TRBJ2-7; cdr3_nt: TGTGCCAGCAGGCGGGGGACTAGCGGACCCTACGAGCAGTACTTC; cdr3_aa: CASRRGTSGPYEQYF
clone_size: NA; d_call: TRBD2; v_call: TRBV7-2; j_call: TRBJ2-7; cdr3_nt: TGTGCCAGCAGCCCAACGGCTGGGGGACTAGGCGAGCAGTACTTC; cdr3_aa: CASSPTAGGLGEQYF
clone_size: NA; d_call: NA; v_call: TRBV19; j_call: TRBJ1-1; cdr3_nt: TGTGCCAGTAGACCCTTCAGGGTGAACACTGAAGCTTTCTTT; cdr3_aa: CASRPFRVNTEAFF
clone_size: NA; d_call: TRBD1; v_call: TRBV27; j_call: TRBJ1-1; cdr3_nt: TGTGCCAGCAGTTTCCGGACAGGGAAGAACACTGAAGCTTTCTTT; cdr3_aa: CASSFRTGKNTEAFF
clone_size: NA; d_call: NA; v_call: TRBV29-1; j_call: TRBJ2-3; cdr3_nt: TGCAGCGCGAGCGGCCCTCGAGGCACAGATACGCAGTATTTT; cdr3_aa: CSASGPRGTDTQYF
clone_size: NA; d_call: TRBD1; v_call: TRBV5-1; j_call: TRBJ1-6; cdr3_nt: TGCGCCAGCAGCCCAGTGACAGGGCGTGACTCCTATAATTCACCCCTCCACTTT; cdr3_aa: CASSPVTGRDSYNSPLHF
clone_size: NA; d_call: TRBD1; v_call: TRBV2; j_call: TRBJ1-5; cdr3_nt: TGTGCCAGCAGCCGCACTTTGACAGGGGCGAATAGCAATCAGCCCCAGCATTTT; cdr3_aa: CASSRTLTGANSNQPQHF
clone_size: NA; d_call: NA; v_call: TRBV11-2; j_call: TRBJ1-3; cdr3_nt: TGTGCCAGCAGCTTCCAGGAAGGAAACACCATATATTTT; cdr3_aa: CASSFQEGNTIYF
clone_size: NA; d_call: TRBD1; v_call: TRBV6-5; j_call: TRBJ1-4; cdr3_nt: TGTGCCAGCAGTAATCAGGGGGCCCGGGAAAAACTGTTTTTT; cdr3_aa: CASSNQGAREKLFF
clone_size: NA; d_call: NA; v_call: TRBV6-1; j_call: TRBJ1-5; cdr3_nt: TGTGCCAGCACTTCGGGCAATCAGCCCCAGCATTTT; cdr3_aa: CASTSGNQPQHF
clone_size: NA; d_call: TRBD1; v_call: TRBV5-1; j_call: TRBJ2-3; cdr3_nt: TGCGCCAGCAGCTCCCGGAGGACAGGGGACACAGATACGCAGTATTTT; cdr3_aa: CASSSRRTGDTDTQYF
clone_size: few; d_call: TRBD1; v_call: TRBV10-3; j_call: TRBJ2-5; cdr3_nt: TGTGCCATCAGTGAAGCGACAGGGGGCCAAGAGACCCAGTACTTC; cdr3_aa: CAISEATGGQETQYF
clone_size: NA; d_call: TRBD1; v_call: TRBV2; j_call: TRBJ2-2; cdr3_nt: TGTGCCAGCAGGGGGACAGGGGGCAACACCGGGGAGCTGTTTTTT; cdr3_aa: CASRGTGGNTGELFF
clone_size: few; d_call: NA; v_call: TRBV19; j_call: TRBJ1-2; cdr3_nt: TGTGCCAGTAACCCAGTCGTGACAGTTAACTATGGCTACACCTTC; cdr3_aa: CASNPVVTVNYGYTF
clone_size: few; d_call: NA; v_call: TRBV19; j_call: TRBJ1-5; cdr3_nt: TGTGCCAGTACCCGGTCCGGGGGAAGTCAGCCCCAGCATTTT; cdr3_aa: CASTRSGGSQPQHF
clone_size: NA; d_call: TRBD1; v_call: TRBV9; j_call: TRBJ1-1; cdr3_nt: TGTGCCAGCAGCGTAGCTGCATTGGGACAGGGGGTCACTGAAGCTTTCTTT; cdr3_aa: CASSVAALGQGVTEAFF
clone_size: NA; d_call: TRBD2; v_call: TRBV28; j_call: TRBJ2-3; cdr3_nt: TGTGCCAGCAGACTAGCGACAGATACGCAGTATTTT; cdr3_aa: CASRLATDTQYF
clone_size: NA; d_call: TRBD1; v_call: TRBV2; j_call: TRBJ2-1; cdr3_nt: TGTGCCAGCAGTGCCGGGACAGATTACAATGAGCAGTTCTTC; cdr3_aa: CASSAGTDYNEQFF
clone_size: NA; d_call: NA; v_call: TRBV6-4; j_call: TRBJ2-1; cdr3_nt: TGTGCCAGCAGTGACCGGGACTACAATGAGCAGTTCTTC; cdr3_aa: CASSDRDYNEQFF
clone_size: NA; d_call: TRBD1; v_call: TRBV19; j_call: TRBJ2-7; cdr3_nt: TGTGCCAGTAGTGCGGGACAGGGCTACGAGCAGTACTTC; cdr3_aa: CASSAGQGYEQYF
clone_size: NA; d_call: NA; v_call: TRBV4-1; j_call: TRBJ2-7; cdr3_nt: TGCGCCAGCAGCCAAGGTAACAGCGGCTCCTACGAGCAGTACTTC; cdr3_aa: CASSQGNSGSYEQYF
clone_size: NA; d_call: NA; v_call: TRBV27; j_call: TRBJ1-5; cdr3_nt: TGTGCCAGCAGTTTAGAGGCCAGCCCTCACCAGCCCCAGCATTTT; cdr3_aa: CASSLEASPHQPQHF
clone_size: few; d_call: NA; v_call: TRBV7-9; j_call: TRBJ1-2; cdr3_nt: TGTGCCAGCAGCTTAGAACAGATCTATGGCTACACCTTC; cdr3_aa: CASSLEQIYGYTF
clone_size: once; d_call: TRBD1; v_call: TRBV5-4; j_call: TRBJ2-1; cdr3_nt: TGTGCCAGCAGTTCGAGGGGGCCCGAGTATGAGCAGTTCTTC; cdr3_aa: CASSSRGPEYEQFF
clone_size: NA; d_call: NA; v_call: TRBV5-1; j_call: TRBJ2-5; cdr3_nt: TGCGCCAGCAGCTTGGGACAGGGAGGAGAGACCCAGTACTTC; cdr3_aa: CASSLGQGGETQYF
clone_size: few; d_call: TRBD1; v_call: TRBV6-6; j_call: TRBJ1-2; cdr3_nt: TGTGCCAGCAGTGGACAGGGCACTAACTATGGCTACACCTTC; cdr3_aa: CASSGQGTNYGYTF
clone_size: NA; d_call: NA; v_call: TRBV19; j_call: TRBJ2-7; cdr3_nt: TGTGCCAGTAGCCCGGGACACCTCTACGAGCAGTACTTC; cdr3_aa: CASSPGHLYEQYF
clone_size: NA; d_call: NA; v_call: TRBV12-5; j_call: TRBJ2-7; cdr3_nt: TGTGCTAGTGGGCGCCATTTATACGAGCAGTACTTC; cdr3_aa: CASGRHLYEQYF
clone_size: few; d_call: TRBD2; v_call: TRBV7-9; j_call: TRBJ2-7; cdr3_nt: TGTGCCAGCAGCTTAGCGCTAGCGGGGACCTCCTACGAGCAGTACTTC; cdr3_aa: CASSLALAGTSYEQYF
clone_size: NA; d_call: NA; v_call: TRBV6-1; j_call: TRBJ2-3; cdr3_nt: TGTGCCAGCAGTGCAAGCGGTTCCGGACGGCGCCGAGGCACAGATACGCAGTATTTT; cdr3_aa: CASSASGSGRRRGTDTQYF
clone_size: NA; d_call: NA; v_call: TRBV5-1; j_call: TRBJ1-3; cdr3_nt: TGCGCCAGCAGCTTGGAAGGGACATACTCTGGAAACACCATATATTTT; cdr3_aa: CASSLEGTYSGNTIYF
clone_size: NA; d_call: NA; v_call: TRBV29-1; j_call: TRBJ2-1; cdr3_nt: TGCAGCGTCCCTGTAACCTCGGATGAGCAGTTCTTC; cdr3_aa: CSVPVTSDEQFF